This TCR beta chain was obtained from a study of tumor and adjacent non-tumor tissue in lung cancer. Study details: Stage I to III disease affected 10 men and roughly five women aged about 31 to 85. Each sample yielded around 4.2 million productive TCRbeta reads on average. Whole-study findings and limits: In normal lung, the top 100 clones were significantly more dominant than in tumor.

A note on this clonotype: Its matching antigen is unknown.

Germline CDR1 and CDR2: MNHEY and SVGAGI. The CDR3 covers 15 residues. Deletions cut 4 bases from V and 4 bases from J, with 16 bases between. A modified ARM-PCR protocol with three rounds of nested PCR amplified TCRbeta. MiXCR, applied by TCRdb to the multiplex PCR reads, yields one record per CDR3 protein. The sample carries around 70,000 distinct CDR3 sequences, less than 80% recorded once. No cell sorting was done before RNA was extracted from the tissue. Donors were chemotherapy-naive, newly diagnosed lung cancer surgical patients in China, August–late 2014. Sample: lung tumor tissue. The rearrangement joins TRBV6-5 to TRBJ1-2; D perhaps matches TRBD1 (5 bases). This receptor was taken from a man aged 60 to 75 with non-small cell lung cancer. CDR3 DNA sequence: TGTGCCAGCAGTTCCCCTGGACATGGTCTCTATGGCTACACCTTC. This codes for CASSSPGHGLYGYTF.